This T cell receptor (beta chain) was sequenced for a study of cytomegalovirus exposure and HLA in healthy donors listed by TCRdb under 2017. Study-wide context: According to an earlier analysis of 550 to 750 of the donors, some 180 million T cells yielded some 110 million unique TCR beta sequences and about 300 Gb of sequence data. The study aimed to test whether cataloging public T cell receptors could reveal signatures of past pathogen exposure. Roughly five DR-DQ haplotypes were handled as single units for association and clustering, since linkage in the cohort was strong. The study combined high-throughput TCR immunosequencing, statistical association of individual TCRs with disease status, and machine learning to predict cytomegalovirus infection status. A later analysis re-analyzed previously published TCR beta repertoires from 666 donors and added high-resolution HLA genotyping to study TCR occurrence patterns. The genetic ancestry cluster associated with self-reported Caucasian donors included 81% of the roughly 400 genotyped donors. In the later analysis, no new phenotypic data were used to find candidate immune exposures; instead, reliance was placed on TCR beta sequences and their occurrence across donors. Along with the roughly 700-subject first cohort, a separate validation cohort of about 110 different subjects was used. Across about 380 genotyped donors of the cohort, an average of roughly 250,000 unique TCR beta nucleotide sequences per donor were sequenced, and roughly 20% of those sequences were non-productive. Alongside the repertoire data, information on donor age, sex, ethnicity and CMV serostatus was compiled. An earlier analysis of 450 to 750 of the donors used high-throughput TCR beta sequencing to judge whether each TCR beta V gene segment behaved as functional or pseudogenic. The T cell repertoires of some 670 subjects were profiled by immunosequencing and related to cytomegalovirus serostatus. Every discovery cohort repertoire had been produced on one sequencing platform. A later genetic analysis used genome-wide SNP genotypes for about three fifths of the 666 donors, treating that subset as a discovery cohort. An early release that covered roughly 600 HLA-typed donors contained about 300 gigabases of sequencing data and some 87 million unique TCR sequences. Both class I and class II loci were covered by HLA typing, at four-digit resolution. Typing coverage differed by locus: A, B, C, DRB1 and DQB1 were typed in about 629-640 donors, DQA1 in 522, DPA1 in 600 to 610, and DPB1 in 472. General study outcomes and caveats: In a later analysis, the rate of TCR association differed among HLA loci, with DRB1 alleles having the most associated TCRs and HLA-C alleles having the fewest. A few of the identified cytomegalovirus-associated TCR beta chains were confirmed in vitro to be specific for cytomegalovirus antigens. In a later analysis, HLA-associated TCR beta chains were found to be more clonally expanded and to have lower generation probabilities than equally common non-associated chains. At a false discovery rate of 0.05, a later analysis linked about 16,000 TCR beta sequences to specific HLA alleles. In a later genetic analysis, fewer N-insertions in productive TCRs were reported among donors in an Asian-associated ancestry cluster than the approximately 670-donor mean. The study listed approximately 160 TCR beta chains as associated with cytomegalovirus. A further reported finding was that TCR beta sequences accurately predicted the HLA-A and HLA-B alleles for most subjects in the first cohort. Most TCR sequences were observed very rarely across donors, whereas some public TCRs were present in many individuals. Correlated functional status among segregating V segments might be attributable to linkage disequilibrium, but an unknown experimental factor could not be ruled out. A later genetic analysis associated a missense DCLRE1C variant with V-gene and J-gene trimming of TCR beta chains, and an independent cohort replicated the association. According to a later analysis, most CMV-associated TCR beta chains appeared to be HLA-restricted, and the HLA associations seemed to be driven largely by CMV exposure. The authors suggested that the approach could potentially be extended to other disease states and immunological phenotypes. Some IMGT-functional V segments, including TRBV6-2 and TRBV6-3, could not be told apart with the 87-base-pair reads, so those segments were excluded. Several of the top co-occurrence clusters appeared to be linked to parvovirus B19, influenza, CMV and Epstein-Barr virus, according to a later analysis. Some 16 rarely observed V segments, including chromosome 9 orphons, were excluded from the earlier analysis of just under 600 of the donors because counts were too low. Presence/absence analyses assumed roughly uniform sequencing depth across donors, an assumption that may not hold. This cohort had only TCR beta chains sequenced, and the lack of alpha or paired-chain data limited which features could be detected. When HLA alleles, especially DR and DQ, strongly co-occurred, TCR associations were difficult to assign to individual alleles. The classifier was reported to diagnose cytomegalovirus status with high specificity and sensitivity in both the original cohort and the validation cohort. Because HLA typing was missing for some donors at each locus, association tests included only the typed subset. In an earlier analysis of 587 of the donors, most TCR beta V segments appeared in productive rearrangements about 87% or about 30% of the time, broadly matching IMGT annotations. For the cohort, immune exposure information was limited to CMV serostatus. A cluster of highly shared sequence variants was judged likely to represent a technical artifact of the sequencing pipeline.

The library was generated by the immunoSEQ multiplex PCR assay. The multiplex PCR relied on a mix of 60 forward primers for TCR Vbeta segments and 13 reverse primers for TCR Jbeta segments. Amplification of the CDR3 region of rearranged TCR beta genes was performed with a multiplex PCR assay on genomic DNA. On the Illumina HiSeq System, the amplified TCR beta libraries were sequenced as 87-base-pair reads. On the authors' methods: A later analysis counted about 80 million unique TCR beta chains across the 666 repertoires, and some 12 million of these chains were shared by at least two donors. A nearest-neighbor algorithm error-corrected the raw reads and collapsed the reads into unique sequences, merging closely related sequences to remove PCR and sequencing errors. CDR3 sequences were aligned to IMGT reference sequences to assign V, D and J gene segments. For a sequence to be retained, a match of at least six nucleotides was required to both a V gene segment and a J gene segment. A rearrangement counted as productive if the CDR3 had no stop codons and remained in frame with V and J, and every other rearrangement counted as non-productive. CDR3 was defined by IMGT convention, running from the second conserved V-encoded cysteine to the conserved J-encoded phenylalanine. In an earlier analysis of more than 550 of the donors, sequences lacking an unambiguous match to a single V gene segment were excluded. An earlier analysis of 500 to 700 of the donors classified V segments as functional when productive rearrangements were above 56.7% and as segregating when the standard deviation between donors was above 5%. To diagnose cytomegalovirus status from the catalog of TCR beta chain sequences, a statistical classification framework was built. A later analysis assigned V and J genes by comparing TCR nucleotide sequences with IMGT/GENE-DB human TR gene sequences. In a later analysis, CDR3 sequences and most-parsimonious VDJ recombination scenarios were assigned using the TCRdist pipeline. In a later analysis, each TCR beta chain was defined by its CDR3 amino acid sequence together with its V-gene family, and reads lacking a unique V-gene family were excluded. In a later analysis, nearly 600 highly shared, low-generation-probability nucleotide sequences were removed to address suspected cross-contamination and a sequencing artifact. For each public chain, a later analysis derived a clonal expansion index from normalized ranks of inferred template counts within each repertoire. Generation probabilities in a later analysis came from a VDJ recombination model fitted to out-of-frame rearrangements, and those results were checked against IGoR. A later analysis scored TCR-TCR, TCR-HLA and TCR-CMV co-occurrence with hypergeometric tests, applying a repertoire-size bias correction to TCR pairs. False discovery rates were estimated in a later analysis by permuting HLA or CMV assignments 20 times. In a later analysis, co-occurring TCRs were grouped using DBSCAN, with TCRdist sequence similarity added in when clustering inside HLA-allele-positive subsets. Repertoires with fewer than 30,000 or more than 120,000 public chains, plus five repertoires with anomalous nucleotide sharing, were excluded from co-occurrence clustering. TCRdb obtained this table from immuneACCESS and retained in-frame rearrangements with V and J assigned. These tables miss some clones; where compared with another copy, unresolved V genes account for less than half of the shortfall, and the remainder is unexplained. The V and J calls and clone size come from that table; D and trimming were worked out from the DNA. For this sample the table gives approximately 140,000 clones, of which 88% were detected only once. The ten most abundant clones make up 0.51% of the sample.

The cohort comprised some 730 healthy bone marrow donors. At the time of sampling, every cohort member was nominally healthy, though immune exposures that went unrecorded were likely present. The donor was CMV seronegative and was included in the group of about 400 seronegative cohort members. Each donor provided a peripheral blood sample, and peripheral blood mononuclear cells were used for TCR beta sequencing. The Qiagen DNeasy Blood Extraction Kit was used to extract genomic DNA from the blood cell samples. Via the germline V gene, CDR1 is SGDLS and CDR2 YYNGEE. From the cysteine through the phenylalanine, the CDR3 covers 17 amino acids. Of the read, only the CDR3 DNA is kept; its 51 bases are in frame from base 1. V lost 0 bases and J lost 3 bases; the stretch between them is 17 bases long. Note on this clone: Its antigen remains undetermined. Base qualities were left out, and no much larger clone turns up one base away.

The TCR comes from a middle-aged woman in good health and CMV-seronegative. The sequence links TRBV9 to TRBJ2-3; the D gene is possibly TRBD2, with 7 bases matching. Sequencing was done on a sample of PBMCs. CDR3 protein: CASSVEGGGESTDTQYF. The DNA sequence is as follows: TGTGCCAGCAGCGTAGAGGGGGGAGGGGAGTCGACAGATACGCAGTATTTT. With the portions outside the CDR3 filled from the reference TRBV9 and TRBJ2-3 genes, the complete variable region becomes DSGVTQTPKHLITATGQRVTLRCSPRSGDLSVYWYQQSLDQGLQFLIQYYNGEERAKGNILERFSAQQFPDLHSELNLSSLELGDSALYFCASSVEGGGESTDTQYFGPGTRLTVL.